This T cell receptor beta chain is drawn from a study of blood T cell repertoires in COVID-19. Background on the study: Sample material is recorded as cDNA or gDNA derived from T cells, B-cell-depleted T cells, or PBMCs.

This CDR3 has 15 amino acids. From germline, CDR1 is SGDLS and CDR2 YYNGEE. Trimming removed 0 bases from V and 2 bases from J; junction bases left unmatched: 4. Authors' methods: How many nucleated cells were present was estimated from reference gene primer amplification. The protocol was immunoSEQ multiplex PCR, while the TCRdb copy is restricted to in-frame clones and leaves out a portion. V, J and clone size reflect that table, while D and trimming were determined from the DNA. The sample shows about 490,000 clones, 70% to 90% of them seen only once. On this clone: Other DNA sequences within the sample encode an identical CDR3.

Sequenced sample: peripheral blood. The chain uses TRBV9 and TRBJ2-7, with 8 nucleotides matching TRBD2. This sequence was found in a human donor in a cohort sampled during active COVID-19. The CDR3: CASSVDAGGPYEQYF. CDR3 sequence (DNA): TGTGCCAGCAGCGTAGATGCGGGAGGCCCCTACGAGCAGTACTTC.